Listed here is a single TCR beta chain. Its antigen is not identified. The data originate from a study of T cell responses to AZD1222 COVID-19 vaccine. Study-wide results and limits: Only 5 or 6 individuals given AZD1222 were seropositive at baseline. Close to half of all spike-specific TCRs reportedly target regions of the variants that are unmutated. A mostly white British donor set with more females was recruited, and clonal diversity was possibly underestimated. Across spike, vaccine-associated CD4 TCRs were found, dominant at 160-218 and 743-854.

Germline CDR1 reads SEHNR; CDR2 reads FQNEAQ (reference sequence). This CDR3 contains 15 residues. Losses at the gene ends were 5 bases for V and 3 bases for J; bases not matched to a gene: 4. The repertoire was sequenced with immunoSEQ multiplex PCR; TCRdb's copy has only in-frame clones and lacks some. The data contain hundreds of thousands of clones, 90% to 95% of them singletons. The rearrangement uses TRBV7-9 and TRBJ1-3, with 10 bases that match TRBD1. The sequence was collected from an adult in good health. Sequenced material: peripheral blood, taken on day 0 of MenACWY control vaccination. This CDR3 reads CASSEGTGVGNTIYF. In DNA form, the CDR3 reads TGTGCCAGCAGCGAAGGGACAGGGGTTGGAAACACCATATATTTT. Full variable domain (outside the CDR3, taken from reference TRBV7-9 and TRBJ1-3): DTGVSQNPRHKITKRGQNVTFRCDPISEHNRLYWYRQTLGQGPEFLTYFQNEAQLEKSRLLSDRFSAERPKGSFSTLEIQRTEQGDSAMYLCASSEGTGVGNTIYFGEGSWLTVV.